Following are 22 T cell receptor beta chains from one sample sequenced in a study of cytomegalovirus exposure and HLA in healthy donors. Generated by immunoSEQ multiplex PCR, the TCRdb table keeps only in-frame clones and is missing some. The sample lists around 170,000 clones, around 84% occurring once. Sequencing used PBMCs. The receptors come from a young man in good health and CMV-seropositive.

The J gene is TRBJ2-3, the V gene TRBV29-1; 10 nucleotides agree with TRBD1. The germline V gene has CDR1 SQVTM and CDR2 ANQGSEA. The trim removed 5 bases at V and 1 base at J, leaving 3 bases unmatched. The CDR3 is 14 residues long. DNA for the CDR3: TGCAGCGTTCGACAGGGGGCTGGCACAGATACGCAGTATTTT. Amino acids: CSVRQGAGTDTQYF.

This chain links TRBV5-1 with TRBJ2-7; 9 bases map to TRBD1. The germline gives CDR1 SGHRS, CDR2 YFSETQ. V lost 4 bases and J lost 2; bases outside the gene matches: 4. The CDR3 is made up of 14 amino acids. CDR3 DNA sequence: TGCGCCAGCAGCCCTGGACAGGGGCCCTACGAGCAGTACTTC. Protein sequence: CASSPGQGPYEQYF.

J is TRBJ1-1 and V is TRBV19, with D unclear. Per germline, CDR1 LNHDA and CDR2 SQIVND (reference sequence). The V end was cut by 3 bases, the J end by 4 bases, with 12 bases between. The CDR3 is 14 amino acids. CDR3 DNA sequence: TGTGCCAGTAGTATCCTTGGCCAGGCCACTGAAGCTTTCTTT. The encoded protein is CASSILGQATEAFF.

V usage is TRBV9 and J usage is TRBJ1-1; 8 bases are shared with TRBD1. The CDR3 extends over 14 amino acids. Per the germline V gene, CDR1 is SGDLS and CDR2 is YYNGEE. V shed 2 bases, J shed 4 bases, and the junction held 4 bases outside the gene matches. The DNA of the CDR3 is TGTGCCAGCAGCGTCCAGGGGGCGGGCACTGAAGCTTTCTTT. This gives the protein CASSVQGAGTEAFF.

The rearrangement links TRBV6-1 to TRBJ2-7; D is perhaps TRBD1 (6 bases). The germline CDR1 and CDR2 sequences are MNHNS and SASEGT. Trimming cost V 4 bases and J 6 bases, with 13 bases left between them. This CDR3 has 13 residues. The CDR3 DNA reads TGTGCCAGCAGTGTACAGGGAATGGGCGAGCAGTACTTC. This sequence encodes CASSVQGMGEQYF.

The chain couples TRBV5-4 to TRBJ2-5; perhaps TRBD1 as D (6 bases). CDR1 SGHNT and CDR2 YYREEE come from the germline V gene (reference sequence). The CDR3 is 14 residues long. V shed 2 bases and J shed 3 bases, with 11 bases lying between them. The CDR3 region is CASSFDRLEETQYF. As DNA, the CDR3 is TGTGCCAGCAGCTTTGACAGGTTGGAAGAGACCCAGTACTTC.

With regard to this clone: This CDR3 is also generated by other DNA sequences in the sample. The chain links TRBV7-2 to TRBJ2-7; D unclear. The CDR3 covers 11 residues. Trimming removed 1 base at V and 6 bases at J, with 4 bases between. CDR1 is SGHTA, CDR2 FQGNSA, per germline. For the CDR3, the DNA is TGTGCCAGCAGCTTAGTGGCCGAGCAGTACTTC. Protein product: CASSLVAEQYF. Variable domain in full (rest from reference TRBV7-2 and TRBJ2-7): GAGVSQSPSNKVTEKGKDVELRCDPISGHTALYWYRQSLGQGLEFLIYFQGNSAPDKSGLPSDRFSAERTGGSVSTLTIQRTQQEDSAVYLCASSLVAEQYFGPGTRLTVT.

V usage is TRBV7-9 and J usage is TRBJ1-1; possibly TRBD1 for D (5 bases). The CDR3 extends over 14 amino acids. CDR1 and CDR2 from the germline V gene are SEHNR and FQNEAQ (reference sequence). V lost 1 base and J lost 11, with 17 bases in between. The DNA for the CDR3 is TGTGCCAGCAGCTTAGTAGGGCAGCCGGGGGAGGCTTTCTTT. Its translation is CASSLVGQPGEAFF.

The V call is TRBV6-1, the J call TRBJ2-7, with 7 bases identical to TRBD1. CDR3 size: 15 residues. V trimming: 1 base; J trimming: 3 bases; junction bases outside the gene matches: 6. Per the germline V gene, CDR1 is MNHNS and CDR2 is SASEGT. The CDR3 sequence is CASSEEGAGSYEQYF. The CDR3 DNA follows: TGTGCCAGCAGTGAAGAGGGGGCAGGCAGCTACGAGCAGTACTTC.

The chain employs TRBV7-8 and TRBJ1-5, with no clear D. Germline V lookup: CDR1 SGHVS, CDR2 FQNEAQ. V was trimmed by 5 bases and J by 4 bases, leaving 15 bases between them. CDR3 length: 15 amino acids. CDR3 region: CASSPSVRGNQPQHF. Written as DNA, the CDR3 is TGTGCCAGCAGCCCCTCTGTCCGCGGGAATCAGCCCCAGCATTTT.

The rearrangement joins TRBV6-5 to TRBJ1-2; D is possibly TRBD1 (6 bases). Germline CDR1 reads MNHEY; CDR2 reads SVGAGI. The CDR3 is 12 residues long. V lost 6 bases and J 5 bases, leaving 10 bases between the germline ends. CDR3 region: CASSHGTYGYTF. The CDR3 coding sequence is TGTGCCAGCAGCCACGGGACATATGGCTACACCTTC.

The gene calls are TRBV7-8 and TRBJ1-5; D not certain. CDR3 length: 13 residues. Germline V gene sequence: CDR1 SGHVS, CDR2 FQNEAQ. The V gene lost 8 bases and the J gene lost 5 bases, with 13 bases spanning the gap. The CDR3 DNA reads TGTGCCAGCTCCTCTAAAGCTTATCAGCCCCAGCATTTT. Translation: CASSSKAYQPQHF. The whole variable domain, remainder taken from reference TRBV7-8 and TRBJ1-5, is GAGVSQSPRYKVAKRGQDVALRCDPISGHVSLFWYQQALGQGPEFLTYFQNEAQLDKSGLPSDRFFAERPEGSVSTLKIQRTQQEDSAVYLCASSSKAYQPQHFGDGTRLSIL.

V and J are TRBV30 and TRBJ1-2; possibly TRBD1 for D (6 bases). The germline gives CDR1 GTSNPN, CDR2 SVGIG (reference sequence). Trimming removed 6 bases from V and 8 bases from J, with 19 bases in between. There are 13 residues in the CDR3. CDR3 bases: TGTGCCTGCCGTTTGATAGGACAGTTCGGCTACACCTTC. Its protein product is CACRLIGQFGYTF.

The chain employs TRBV9 and TRBJ2-1; D is unresolved. The CDR3 loop spans 15 amino acids. V was pared by 2 bases and J by 0 bases, with 9 bases between. Germline V gene data show CDR1 as SGDLS and CDR2 as YYNGEE. This CDR3 reads CASSVLGASYNEQFF. As DNA, the CDR3 is TGTGCCAGCAGCGTCCTAGGAGCCTCCTACAATGAGCAGTTCTTC.

This chain links TRBV25-1 with TRBJ2-1; weak D call: TRBD2 (5 bases). V was pared by 0 bases and J by 12 bases, with 21 bases between. This CDR3 region has 16 residues. The V gene's germline CDR1 is MGHDK and CDR2 SYGVNS. The chain's CDR3 is CASSEYRAGPGLTQFF. In DNA, the CDR3 is TGTGCCAGCAGTGAATATCGGGCGGGCCCAGGATTGACGCAGTTCTTC.

This sequence joins TRBV4-1 and TRBJ2-7; 7 bases are a match to TRBD1. After removal of 3 bases from V and 4 bases from J, the junction contained 9 bases not matched to a gene. Germline-derived CDR1 and CDR2 are MGHRA and YSYEKL. This CDR3 spans 15 amino acids. CDR3 nucleotide sequence: TGCGCCAGCAGCCATCCGGGACAGAAACTATACGAGCAGTACTTC. Encoded protein: CASSHPGQKLYEQYF.

The genes are TRBV28 and TRBJ2-7; weak D call: TRBD2 (5 bases). The germline V gene encodes CDR1 MDHEN and CDR2 SYDVKM. The V and J ends lost 3 bases and 2 bases respectively, with 11 bases between them. The CDR3 extends over 14 amino acids. The CDR3 DNA sequence: TGTGCCAGCAGTTTCATGGACTCAACCTACGAGCAGTACTTC. This translates into CASSFMDSTYEQYF.

The CDR3, as DNA: TGTGCCAGCAGGCCAGGGGTGAACACTGAAGCTTTCTTT. Translation gives CASRPGVNTEAFF. The chain couples TRBV28 to TRBJ1-1, with a possible D match to TRBD1 (6 bases). The CDR3 runs 13 residues. Germline lookup yields CDR1 MDHEN and CDR2 SYDVKM. The germline V and J ends were trimmed by 6 bases and 0 bases, with 8 bases remaining between them.

This sequence joins TRBV30 and TRBJ2-3; no definite D call. The CDR3 totals 12 residues. V was cut by 1 base and J by 5 bases, with 7 bases left in between. The germline V gene encodes CDR1 GTSNPN and CDR2 SVGIG (reference sequence). The CDR3 region has the DNA TGTGCCTGGAGTGCATCCGGAGATACGCAGTATTTT. Translating it yields CAWSASGDTQYF. Looking up the rest from reference TRBV30 and TRBJ2-3 gives the full variable domain: SQTIHQWPATLVQPVGSPLSLECTVEGTSNPNLYWYRQAAGRGLQLLFYSVGIGQISSEVPQNLSASRPQDRQFILSSKKLLLSDSGFYLCAWSASGDTQYFGPGTRLTVL.

This chain uses TRBV4-1 with TRBJ1-5; D is unclear. V was pared by 0 bases and J by 0 bases, with 6 bases between. Germline V CDR1 and CDR2: MGHRA, YSYEKL. The CDR3 is 15 amino acids. This CDR3 is CASSQDPYSNQPQHF. CDR3 bases: TGCGCCAGCAGCCAAGATCCGTATAGCAATCAGCCCCAGCATTTT.

The rearrangement uses TRBV27 and TRBJ2-7, with a tentative D call TRBD2 (5 bases). This CDR3 is 14 amino acids long. The V and J ends lost 4 bases and 1 base respectively, with 11 bases between them. CDR1 and CDR2 (germline): MNHEY, SMNVEV (reference sequence). The DNA of the CDR3 is TGTGCCAGCAGTTCTCTTGGCGGGTCCTACGAGCAGTACTTC. Its protein is CASSSLGGSYEQYF.

J is TRBJ2-7 and V is TRBV13, with no clear D. The germline gives CDR1 PRHDT, CDR2 FYEKMQ (reference sequence). Trimming took 5 bases from V and 3 from J, leaving 14 bases between them. The CDR3 contains 14 residues. The CDR3 DNA sequence: TGTGCCAGCAGCGTACGACACAGAAGCTACGAGCAGTACTTC. Its protein is CASSVRHRSYEQYF.